The clone carrying this T cell receptor (beta chain) was counted only a few times. Trimming took 1 base from V and 7 from J, leaving 14 bases between them. Germline V gene sequence: CDR1 SGHRS, CDR2 YFSETQ. The CDR3 runs 14 residues. Generated by immunoSEQ multiplex PCR, the TCRdb table keeps only in-frame clones and is missing some. The table records about 150,000 clones, around 83% of them present only once. This record belongs to a study of blood T cell repertoires in COVID-19. The overall study: In each case, the material was cDNA or gDNA derived from T cells, B-cell-depleted T cells, or PBMCs.

Those who participated ranged in age from about 18 to 95 years and resided in about two dozen US areas. Assignments of participants to cohorts depended upon their own reported clinical history. People in the exposed group encountered a COVID-19 case within 2 weeks before entering the study. The chain carries TRBV5-1 and TRBJ1-1; possible D gene TRBD1, 6 bases. This TCR was recovered from a woman aged 50 to 60 who had been exposed to COVID-19. The specimen was PBMCs or T cells enriched from blood (not recorded which). DNA of the CDR3: TGCGCCAGCAGCTTGTCGGGGGGCCTTATTGAAGCTTTCTTT. It translates to CASSLSGGLIEAFF.